A single sample gave rise to the 21 T cell receptor beta chains below, sequenced in a study of siplizumab effects on memory and regulatory T cells. Only in-frame clones appear in the TCRdb table, and some are missing; sequencing was by immunoSEQ multiplex PCR. The data contain over 85,000 clones, roughly 96% of them seen just once; the ten biggest clones take up under 0.04%. Input material: naive CD4+ T cells sorted from blood. All receptors derive from a human donor in good health.

The chain recombines TRBV7-3 with TRBJ2-3; the match to TRBD1 covers 9 bases. The CDR3 runs to 14 residues. Per the germline V gene, CDR1 is SGHTA and CDR2 is FQGTGA. V lost 5 bases and J lost 5; bases outside the gene matches: 5. CDR3 in DNA: TGTGCCAGCAGCGCAACAGGGGGCTTAGATACGCAGTATTTT. Protein: CASSATGGLDTQYF.

CDR3 loop: CASNSLSGGPYNEQFF. In DNA form, the CDR3 reads TGTGCCAGCAATTCCCTGAGCGGGGGGCCGTACAATGAGCAGTTCTTC. The gene calls are TRBV27 and TRBJ2-1; 9 nucleotides align to TRBD2. The CDR3 length is 16 residues. V lost 7 bases and J lost 4; bases outside the gene matches: 11. The germline gives CDR1 MNHEY, CDR2 SMNVEV (reference sequence).

This clone was counted once. This sequence joins TRBV20-1 and TRBJ2-5; D unresolved. The CDR3 length is 10 residues. The germline V and J ends were trimmed by 6 bases and 5 bases, with 7 bases remaining between them. Looked up from germline, CDR1 is DFQATT and CDR2 is SNEGSKA (reference sequence). The CDR3 bases are TGCAGTGCGTCAAGTGAGACCCAGTACTTC. Translating it yields CSASSETQYF.

The CDR3 here is CSVSPLGKSFSYEQYF. In DNA form, the CDR3 reads TGCAGCGTTTCTCCTTTGGGGAAATCTTTCTCCTACGAGCAGTACTTC. The rearrangement links TRBV29-1 to TRBJ2-7; unclear D gene. CDR1 SQVTM and CDR2 ANQGSEA come from the germline V gene. The CDR3 consists of 16 residues. With 5 bases removed from V and 0 bases from J, the gap between germline ends came to 20 bases.

The rearrangement links TRBV6-6 to TRBJ2-1, with a weak D call TRBD1 (5 bases). The CDR3 extends over 13 amino acids. Trimming shortened V by 2 bases and J by 6 bases, and 8 bases separated the two germline ends. Per germline, CDR1 MNHNY and CDR2 SVGAGI (reference sequence). CDR3 bases: TGTGCCAGCAGTTACCGACAGAGCAATGAGCAGTTCTTC. As protein: CASSYRQSNEQFF.

The V and J genes are TRBV19 and TRBJ1-1, with D possibly being TRBD1 (6 bases). The CDR3 has 13 residues. The V end lost 8 bases, the J end lost 4 bases, and 14 bases lay between the germline ends. Germline V gene lookup returns CDR1 LNHDA and CDR2 SQIVND (reference sequence). CDR3 region: CASGAGGFTEAFF. CDR3 nucleotide sequence: TGTGCCAGTGGGGCTGGGGGCTTCACTGAAGCTTTCTTT.

This sequence joins TRBV5-1 and TRBJ2-7, with no clear D. Germline loops: CDR1 SGHRS, CDR2 YFSETQ. The CDR3 is made up of 14 amino acids. V lost 5 bases and J 3 bases, leaving 15 bases between the germline ends. The CDR3 reads CASRAMDRYYEQYF. In nucleotides, the CDR3 is TGCGCCAGCAGGGCAATGGACCGTTACTACGAGCAGTACTTC.

The DNA for the CDR3 is TGTGCCAGTTCCCGATGGGACTATGGCTACACCTTC. This gives the protein CASSRWDYGYTF. The chain is built from TRBV19 and TRBJ1-2; D remains unclear. This CDR3 has 12 amino acids. Trimming pared 8 bases from V and 3 bases from J, leaving 10 bases between. Germline V lookup: CDR1 LNHDA, CDR2 SQIVND (reference sequence).

The J gene is TRBJ2-3, the V gene TRBV19; TRBD2 aligns across 8 bases. The CDR3 spans 15 residues. Germline trimming cut 5 bases from V and 2 bases from J; bases unmatched to any gene: 6. Germline assignment: CDR1 LNHDA and CDR2 SQIVND (reference sequence). The CDR3 DNA reads as TGTGCCAGTAGTCGCGGGGGGATGGTCACAGATACGCAGTATTTT. Encoded protein: CASSRGGMVTDTQYF.

V usage is TRBV6-5 and J usage is TRBJ1-4; the D gene is possibly TRBD1 (5 bases). This CDR3 has 14 residues. With 8 bases removed from V and 8 bases from J, the gap between germline ends came to 18 bases. Per germline, CDR1 MNHEY and CDR2 SVGAGI. Written as DNA, the CDR3 is TGTGCCAGCGCGAAGACGGGGGGAAGGGAAAAACTGTTTTTT. This codes for CASAKTGGREKLFF.

This chain connects TRBV15 to TRBJ2-5; 10 nucleotides agree with TRBD2. Germline CDR1 LNHNV, CDR2 YYDKDF (reference sequence). Trimming cost V 1 base and J 5 bases; bases outside gene matches: 7. CDR3 length: 16 residues. CDR3 region: CATSRVLAGRGETQYF. The DNA of the CDR3 is TGTGCCACCAGCAGAGTACTAGCGGGGAGAGGCGAGACCCAGTACTTC.

This clone was detected once. The J gene is TRBJ2-5, the V gene TRBV9; 9 positions agree with TRBD1. The germline V gene encodes CDR1 SGDLS and CDR2 YYNGEE. Trimming took 4 bases from V and 2 from J; bases not matched to a gene: 9. This CDR3 comprises 16 residues. This CDR3 is CASSPRQGVGQETQYF. As DNA, the CDR3 is TGTGCCAGCAGCCCGCGACAGGGGGTGGGACAAGAGACCCAGTACTTC.

The chain links TRBV5-1 to TRBJ1-1; tentatively, D is TRBD1 (5 bases). This CDR3 is 15 amino acids long. CDR1 and CDR2 (germline): SGHRS, YFSETQ. V was shortened by 5 bases and J by 1 base, with 15 bases between the two germline ends. CDR3 in amino acids: CASSNPDRKNTEAFF. The CDR3 nucleotides read TGCGCCAGCAGTAACCCTGACAGAAAGAACACTGAAGCTTTCTTT.

The chain combines TRBV19 with TRBJ1-1; 9 nucleotides match TRBD1. The CDR3 is made up of 13 amino acids. V lost 6 bases to trimming and J lost 5 bases; unmatched junction nucleotides: 4. Germline V gene lookup returns CDR1 LNHDA and CDR2 SQIVND (reference sequence). The CDR3 reads CASRGQGQTEAFF. In DNA, the CDR3 is TGTGCCAGTAGGGGACAGGGTCAAACTGAAGCTTTCTTT. The whole variable domain, filled in from reference TRBV19 and TRBJ1-1, reads DGGITQSPKYLFRKEGQNVTLSCEQNLNHDAMYWYRQDPGQGLRLIYYSQIVNDFQKGDIAEGYSVSREKKESFPLTVTSAQKNPTAFYLCASRGQGQTEAFFGQGTRLTVV.

DNA of the CDR3: TGTGCCAGCAGTGGGGCAGGGGGCGAAAAACTGTTTTTT. Translation gives CASSGAGGEKLFF. The V call is TRBV2, the J call TRBJ1-4; 8 bases agree with TRBD1. This CDR3 spans 13 amino acids. In germline, CDR1 is SNHLY, CDR2 FYNNEI. The V gene end was trimmed by 4 bases and the J gene end by 8 bases; junction bases not matched to a gene: 3.

The chain is built from TRBV7-9 and TRBJ2-7; 7 nucleotides agree with TRBD1. With 6 bases clipped from V and 4 bases from J, the junction kept 9 bases outside the gene matches. CDR3 size: 14 residues. CDR1 is SEHNR, CDR2 FQNEAQ, per germline (reference sequence). The CDR3 sequence: CASRLGTDRYEQYF. CDR3 nucleotide sequence: TGTGCCAGCAGACTAGGGACAGACCGATACGAGCAGTACTTC. The full variable domain, rest sourced from reference TRBV7-9 and TRBJ2-7, is DTGVSQNPRHKITKRGQNVTFRCDPISEHNRLYWYRQTLGQGPEFLTYFQNEAQLEKSRLLSDRFSAERPKGSFSTLEIQRTEQGDSAMYLCASRLGTDRYEQYFGPGTRLTVT.

V and J are TRBV7-2 and TRBJ2-7; TRBD1 aligns across 9 bases. V dropped 0 bases and J dropped 4; count of bases not matched to a gene: 4. The CDR3 length is 15 residues. The germline gives CDR1 SGHTA, CDR2 FQGNSA. CDR3 sequence: CASSLAGTGTYEQYF. CDR3 DNA: TGTGCCAGCAGCTTAGCTGGGACAGGGACTTACGAGCAGTACTTC.

This chain links TRBV7-3 with TRBJ1-2; no clear D gene. The CDR3 runs to 13 residues. The ends were cut back, 5 bases at V and 4 bases at J, with 11 bases in the middle. Germline CDR1 reads SGHTA; CDR2 reads FQGTGA. CDR3 amino acids: CASSPSRFYGYTF. CDR3 bases: TGTGCCAGCAGCCCTTCCCGGTTCTATGGCTACACCTTC.

V is TRBV18 and J is TRBJ2-5, with D unresolved. V lost 0 bases and J 5 bases, leaving 13 bases between the germline ends. CDR1 is KGHSH and CDR2 is LQKENI in the germline V gene. The CDR3 covers 15 residues. CDR3 region: CASSPPGTAGETQYF. The CDR3 nucleotides read TGTGCCAGCTCACCACCGGGCACCGCCGGGGAGACCCAGTACTTC.

The J gene is TRBJ2-2, the V gene TRBV28; 16 nucleotides match TRBD2. The CDR3 is 20 amino acids. Looked up from germline, CDR1 is MDHEN and CDR2 is SYDVKM. With 5 bases clipped from V and 7 bases from J, the junction kept 16 bases outside the gene matches. The CDR3 protein is CASSPGTSGGAGRVIGELFF. CDR3 DNA: TGTGCCAGCAGTCCAGGGACTAGCGGGGGGGCCGGGCGTGTAATCGGGGAGCTGTTTTTT.

This chain uses TRBV6-1 with TRBJ1-5, with D possibly matching TRBD1 (6 bases). Germline V gene data show CDR1 as MNHNS and CDR2 as SASEGT. The length of the CDR3 is 15 residues. V was trimmed by 6 bases and J by 1 base, leaving 13 bases between them. The CDR3 sequence is CASSLGQLSNQPQHF. The CDR3 DNA follows: TGTGCCAGCAGCCTCGGACAGCTAAGCAATCAGCCCCAGCATTTT.